The entry that follows covers one T cell receptor (beta chain) sequence. Its target antigen remains unknown. The sample holds no much larger clone one base away, and base qualities are not on file. This entry comes from a study of blood T cell repertoires in COVID-19 (TCRdb year 2020). In the study overall: Samples from collaborators originated in the United States, Italy and Spain and spanned both the acute and convalescent phases of COVID-19. HLA class I and class II types, where available, came from metadata supplied by the sample provider rather than from assay-based typing. The material from the prospective study consisted of cDNA or gDNA derived from T cells, B-cell-depleted T cells, or PBMCs. Samples were obtained from the ongoing ImmuneRACE study (first 160 participants) and from roughly 1,300 subjects provided by 6 global collaborators. Deeply sampled blood TCRbeta repertoires from subjects exposed to, actively infected with, or recovered from COVID-19 were included in the dataset. A freely available public database, intended as a resource for researchers studying the immune response to SARS-CoV-2, is where the repertoires were released. The sample metadata nearly always contained a de-identified subject ID, COVID-19 status, age in years and sex.

Points the paper makes about the study in general: The amount of clinical and demographic metadata varied by source and participant and was provided uncurated.

The immunoSEQ Assay, a bias-controlled multiplex PCR, was used to amplify TCRbeta CDR3 regions from genomic DNA. Regarding the original processing steps: Nucleated cell counts per sample were estimated from amplification of reference gene primers within the assay. To quantify the absolute abundance of each unique TCRbeta CDR3 rearrangement, sequence reads were collapsed and filtered. For each sample, productive Simpson clonality was calculated by taking the square root of Simpson's diversity index across productive rearrangements. The source is immuneACCESS, and TCRdb retained only in-frame sequences with V and J called. Part of the clones is not carried over; for the studies checked, unresolved V genes explain less than half of this, and the remainder is unexplained. V and J calls and clone size come straight from that table; D and trimming were deduced from the DNA. This sample comprises 180,000 or so clones, roughly 88% of them detected only once. Clones ranked in the top ten supply 12% to 15% of the sample.

Participants in the prospective study were enrolled through a virtual design, were aged roughly 18 to 90 years, and lived in 24 United States geographic areas. In the prospective study, participants were assigned to cohorts based on the clinical history participants reported in a screening survey and a study questionnaire. Recovered participants in ImmuneRACE Cohort 3 were defined by two consecutive negative NP/OP PCR tests, clearance by a healthcare professional, or resolution of symptoms. Mobile phlebotomists in the prospective study collected whole blood, serum and a nasopharyngeal or oropharyngeal swab from every participant. Participants in the prospective study had the option to provide additional blood draws and questionnaires over a 2-month period. Before DNA extraction, prospective study blood samples were shipped either frozen or at room temperature. V and J are truncated by 5 bases and 1 base respectively, leaving an intervening sequence of 7 bases. Reading from cysteine to phenylalanine, the CDR3 counts 12 amino acids. Only the CDR3 part of the read is kept: 36 bases, read in frame from the first base. The germline V gene specifies SQVTM as CDR1 and ANQGSEA as CDR2.

In this chain, TRBV29-1 is recombined with TRBJ2-3; a tentative D match to TRBD1 spans 5 bases. The receptor was derived from a man in his forties or fifties who had recovered from COVID-19. The sample was PBMCs or T cells enriched from blood (not recorded which). The DNA sequence is given as TGCAGCGTTTCGACAGGCACAGATACGCAGTATTTT. It translates as CSVSTGTDTQYF.